The entry below describes one T cell receptor beta chain. Sequenced by immunoSEQ multiplex PCR; TCRdb stores in-frame clones only, minus some. The sample has some 48,000 clones, 95% to 96% seen once. V gave up 3 bases and J gave up 6 bases; unmatched junction bases: 2. Germline V CDR1 and CDR2: SEHNR, FQNEAQ (reference sequence). The CDR3 runs 12 residues. This sample was included in a study of technical replicates of blood from a few donors. The rearrangement uses TRBV7-9 and TRBJ2-7; TRBD1 matches at 7 bases. The sequenced material came from T cells isolated from PBMCs. This sequence originates from a human donor in good health. This chain's CDR3 is CASSLTGREQYF. The CDR3 DNA reads as TGTGCCAGCAGCTTGACAGGGCGCGAGCAGTACTTC.